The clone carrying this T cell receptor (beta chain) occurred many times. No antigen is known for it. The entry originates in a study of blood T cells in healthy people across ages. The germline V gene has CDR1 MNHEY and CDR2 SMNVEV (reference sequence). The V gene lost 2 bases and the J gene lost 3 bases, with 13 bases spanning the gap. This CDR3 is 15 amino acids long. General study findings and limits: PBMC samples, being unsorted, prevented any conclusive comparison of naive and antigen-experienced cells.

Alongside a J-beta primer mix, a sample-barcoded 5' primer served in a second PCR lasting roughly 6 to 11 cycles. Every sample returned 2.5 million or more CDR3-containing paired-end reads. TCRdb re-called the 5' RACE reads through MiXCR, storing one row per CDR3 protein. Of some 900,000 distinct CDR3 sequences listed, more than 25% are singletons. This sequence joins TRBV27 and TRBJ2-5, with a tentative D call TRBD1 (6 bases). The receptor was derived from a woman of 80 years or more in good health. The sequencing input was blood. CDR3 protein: CASSLILGTKETQYF. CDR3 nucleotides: TGTGCCAGCAGTTTAATATTGGGGACAAAAGAGACCCAGTACTTC.